The entry below describes one TCR beta chain. Its antigen is not identified. The data belong to a study of T cell repertoires in cytomegalovirus infection. Overall study context: Indications came from public TCR beta signatures; they pointed to CMV infection and to a matching HLA type.

Each CDR3 protein is one row after TCRdb ran MiXCR on the reads. This table has about 350,000 distinct CDR3 sequences, approximately 35% appearing once. Trimming took 1 base from V and 7 from J; bases not matched to a gene: 9. The germline V gene encodes CDR1 SGHNT and CDR2 YENEEA. The CDR3 is 17 residues long. Study conclusions and caveats: Clonotype analysis showed dominance of the ex vivo response by HLA-C-restricted CMV-specific TCR beta clonotypes.

The TCR comes from a human donor in good health (CMV status not recorded). Some clones in this sample may be carry-over from other donors' samples. V and J are TRBV11-3 and TRBJ1-6; the match to TRBD1 covers 8 bases. The sample consisted of cultured PBMCs, taken from culture after CMV antigen stimulation. The CDR3 spells CASSLVTNRDRNSPLHF. The DNA for the CDR3 is TGTGCCAGCAGCTTAGTAACAAACCGGGACAGGAATTCACCCCTCCACTTT. The variable domain in full, with the rest retrieved from reference TRBV11-3 and TRBJ1-6, is EAGVVQSPRYKIIEKKQPVAFWCNPISGHNTLYWYLQNLGQGPELLIRYENEEAVDDSQLPKDRFSAERLKGVDSTLKIQPAELGDSAVYLCASSLVTNRDRNSPLHFGNGTRLTVT.